The 28 T cell receptor beta chains listed next were all sequenced from one sample in a study of CD8+ T cells in alopecia areata. Extracted RNA was reverse transcribed into cDNA, the sequencing template. Sequenced by immunoSEQ multiplex PCR; TCRdb stores in-frame clones only, minus some. This table holds some 190,000 clones, less than 65% found once. Sample treatment: oral pan-JAK inhibitor, 5-10 mg twice daily. Sequenced material: CD4+ T cells sorted from blood, taken at week 24, from a patient treated with tofacitinib. These TCRs come from a human donor with alopecia areata.

V gene TRBV23-1 combines with J gene TRBJ2-7; weak D call: TRBD1 (6 bases). TRBV23-1 is marked as an open reading frame, function uncertain. With 4 bases removed from V and 3 bases from J, the gap between germline ends came to 13 bases. This CDR3 region has 14 residues. The DNA of the CDR3 is TGCGCCAGCAGTCGAAGGACAGCAAACTACGAGCAGTACTTC. It is translated as CASSRRTANYEQYF.

This clone was recorded a few times. V and J are TRBV11-1 and TRBJ2-2; TRBD1 aligns across 7 bases. There are 13 residues in the CDR3. After removal of 6 bases from V and 5 bases from J, the junction contained 3 bases not matched to a gene. Germline CDR1 reads SGHAT; CDR2 reads FQDESV (reference sequence). The CDR3 sequence is CASRTGPTGELFF. CDR3 nucleotide sequence: TGTGCCAGCAGGACAGGGCCAACCGGGGAGCTGTTTTTT. Combining the CDR3 with reference TRBV11-1 and TRBJ2-2 gives the whole variable domain EAEVAQSPRYKITEKSQAVAFWCDPISGHATLYWYRQILGQGPELLVQFQDESVVDDSQLPKDRFSAERLKGVDSTLKIQPAELGDSAMYLCASRTGPTGELFFGEGSRLTVL.

The rearrangement links TRBV5-6 to TRBJ1-5; D is uncertain. Trimming removed 1 base at V and 9 bases at J, with 14 bases between. CDR3 length: 14 amino acids. CDR1 SGHDT and CDR2 YYEEEE come from the germline V gene. The CDR3 sequence is CASSLKSTGRPQHF. The DNA of the CDR3 is TGTGCCAGCAGCTTGAAGTCCACGGGTCGGCCCCAGCATTTT.

V gene TRBV4-3 combines with J gene TRBJ2-1; 10 bases align to TRBD2. Germline loops: CDR1 LGHNA, CDR2 YSLEER. The CDR3 runs 16 residues. V was clipped by 0 bases and J by 2 bases; unmatched bases: 1. CDR3: CASSQDLAGAYNEQFF. The CDR3, as DNA: TGCGCCAGCAGCCAAGATCTAGCGGGGGCCTACAATGAGCAGTTCTTC.

The chain carries TRBV11-2 and TRBJ2-7, with 7 bases identical to TRBD1. The CDR3 is made up of 12 amino acids. V trimming: 5 bases; J trimming: 10 bases; junction bases outside the gene matches: 8. Germline loops: CDR1 SGHAT, CDR2 FQNNGV. CDR3 DNA sequence: TGTGCCAGCAGCCCCGACAGGGTTGGTCAGTACTTC. It translates to CASSPDRVGQYF.

This clone was recorded a few times. This chain joins TRBV18 and TRBJ2-5; D is possibly TRBD1 (6 bases). The J call may be mistaken, given a closer DNA end match to TRBJ2-7. Germline V gene lookup returns CDR1 KGHSH and CDR2 LQKENI. This CDR3 has 14 residues. The chain's CDR3 is CASSPRGTRGEQYF. The CDR3 DNA reads TGTGCCAGCTCACCACGGGGTACCAGGGGCGAGCAGTACTTC.

V and J are TRBV29-1 and TRBJ2-7, with TRBD1 as a possible D gene (6 bases). This CDR3 has 12 amino acids. Trimming pared 7 bases from V and 5 bases from J, leaving 15 bases between. Germline lookup yields CDR1 SQVTM and CDR2 ANQGSEA. CDR3 protein: CSARDTFNEQYF. The DNA for the CDR3 is TGCAGCGCCAGGGACACATTCAACGAGCAGTACTTC.

This chain uses TRBV2 with TRBJ2-2; 7 bases agree with TRBD1. CDR3 length: 15 residues. Trimming at V came to 5 bases and at J to 5 bases, leaving 8 bases not matched to a gene. CDR1 and CDR2 (germline): SNHLY, FYNNEI. CDR3 sequence reads: CASSPGTDRTGELFF. CDR3 nucleotide sequence: TGTGCCAGCAGTCCCGGGACAGACCGAACCGGGGAGCTGTTTTTT.

The chain couples TRBV5-5 to TRBJ1-5, with D perhaps matching TRBD1 (5 bases). There are 14 residues in the CDR3. The germline V gene has CDR1 SGHKS and CDR2 YYEKEE (reference sequence). The V end was cut by 0 bases, the J end by 4 bases, with 8 bases between. The CDR3 region has the DNA TGTGCCAGCAGCTTGGGCAGGGTGAATCAGCCCCAGCATTTT. Its translation is CASSLGRVNQPQHF.

This rearrangement joins TRBV30 to TRBJ1-3; no clear D. This CDR3 has 13 amino acids. Per germline, CDR1 GTSNPN and CDR2 SVGIG (reference sequence). V lost 0 bases and J 4 bases, leaving 7 bases between the germline ends. The CDR3 loop is CAWSVLMGNTIYF. The CDR3 DNA is TGTGCCTGGAGTGTATTGATGGGAAACACCATATATTTT.

V usage is TRBV10-3 and J usage is TRBJ2-7, with a weak D call TRBD2 (5 bases). Germline CDR1 is ENHRY and CDR2 is SYGVKD. Trimming shortened V by 4 bases and J by 5 bases, and 18 bases separated the two germline ends. The length of the CDR3 is 15 residues. The CDR3 DNA reads as TGTGCCATCAGTGGGAGAGGGATAGGTCTCGACGAGCAGTACTTC. It specifies CAISGRGIGLDEQYF.

As concerns this clone: This specimen includes other DNA sequences encoding the same CDR3. V is TRBV29-1 and J is TRBJ2-3; D not certain. The V gene lost 6 bases and the J gene lost 4 bases, with 2 bases spanning the gap. The CDR3 extends over 9 amino acids. Germline CDR1 reads SQVTM; CDR2 reads ANQGSEA. CDR3: CSVSDTQYF. CDR3 nucleotides: TGCAGCGTGTCAGATACGCAGTATTTT.

The chain combines TRBV4-3 with TRBJ1-1; D is unclear. The V gene's germline CDR1 is LGHNA and CDR2 YSLEER. Trimming stripped 0 bases from V and 2 bases from J, with 4 bases between. CDR3 length: 13 amino acids. The CDR3 sequence: CASSQDSNTEAFF. CDR3 nucleotide sequence: TGCGCCAGCAGCCAAGACAGCAACACTGAAGCTTTCTTT.

The chain is built from TRBV4-3 and TRBJ2-2; possible D gene TRBD1, 6 bases. Per the germline V gene, CDR1 is LGHNA and CDR2 is YSLEER. This CDR3 is built from 16 residues. Trimming took 4 bases from V and 0 from J, leaving 12 bases between them. This chain's CDR3 is CASSPRQESNTGELFF. Here the CDR3 DNA reads TGCGCCAGCAGCCCTAGACAGGAATCGAACACCGGGGAGCTGTTTTTT.

V is TRBV2 and J is TRBJ2-7; D not certain. V was cut by 6 bases and J by 2 bases, with 8 bases left in between. The CDR3 spans 12 residues. Germline lookup yields CDR1 SNHLY and CDR2 FYNNEI. CDR3 sequence (DNA): TGTGCCAGCAGAAAGAACACCTACGAGCAGTACTTC. Encoded protein: CASRKNTYEQYF.

This sequence joins TRBV5-4 and TRBJ1-4; 8 bases match TRBD1. CDR3 length: 14 amino acids. V shed 2 bases and J 7 bases; nucleotides not matched to a gene: 4. CDR1 SGHNT and CDR2 YYREEE come from the germline V gene (reference sequence). CDR3 sequence (DNA): TGTGCCAGCAGCTTAACAGGGGGTACTGAAAAACTGTTTTTT. Its translation is CASSLTGGTEKLFF.

The chain carries TRBV15 and TRBJ2-7; 8 bases map to TRBD2. CDR1 and CDR2 from the germline V gene are LNHNV and YYDKDF (reference sequence). V lost 0 bases, J lost 3 bases, and 1 base stayed unmatched. CDR3 length: 14 residues. This CDR3 reads CATSRDLAGYEQYF. The CDR3 DNA follows: TGTGCCACCAGCAGAGATCTAGCGGGCTACGAGCAGTACTTC.

The table lists this clone with a count of one. The chain joins TRBV4-2 to TRBJ2-7; tentative D call: TRBD2 (6 bases). This CDR3 region has 16 residues. Per the germline V gene, CDR1 is LGHNA and CDR2 is YNFKEQ. V was clipped by 0 bases and J by 7 bases, with 19 bases between them. The DNA of the CDR3 is TGTGCCAGCAGCCAAGAATCGACTAGTTTCGGGGGAGAGCAGTACTTC. Translation gives CASSQESTSFGGEQYF.

This chain uses TRBV7-2 with TRBJ1-5, with no clear D. Trimming cost V 0 bases and J 1 base, with 13 bases left between them. The length of the CDR3 is 17 residues. Germline assignment: CDR1 SGHTA and CDR2 FQGNSA. The CDR3 region is CASSLARKLGSNQPQHF. The CDR3 DNA reads TGTGCCAGCAGCTTAGCTCGTAAGTTGGGGAGCAATCAGCCCCAGCATTTT.

This clone was recorded many times. The rearrangement joins TRBV4-3 to TRBJ2-7, with 8 bases lining up with TRBD1. This CDR3 is built from 20 residues. The germline gives CDR1 LGHNA, CDR2 YSLEER. V shed 2 bases, J shed 0 bases, and the junction held 18 bases outside the gene matches. The CDR3 spells CASSQYQPGTGWISSYEQYF. CDR3 nucleotide sequence: TGCGCCAGCAGCCAATATCAACCCGGGACAGGTTGGATCAGCTCCTACGAGCAGTACTTC.

This clone showed up just a few times. This chain uses TRBV7-2 with TRBJ1-6, with D possibly matching TRBD1 (5 bases). Trimming stripped 5 bases from V and 6 bases from J, with 14 bases between. Looked up from germline, CDR1 is SGHTA and CDR2 is FQGNSA. The CDR3 is 15 amino acids. The CDR3 protein is CASSRISGGNSPLHF. The CDR3 DNA reads as TGTGCCAGCAGCCGAATTTCGGGGGGTAATTCACCCCTCCACTTT. Looking up the rest from reference TRBV7-2 and TRBJ1-6 gives the full variable domain: GAGVSQSPSNKVTEKGKDVELRCDPISGHTALYWYRQSLGQGLEFLIYFQGNSAPDKSGLPSDRFSAERTGGSVSTLTIQRTQQEDSAVYLCASSRISGGNSPLHFGNGTRLTVT.

This clone was observed once. The CDR3: CASSLSGAGSYEQYF. As DNA, the CDR3 is TGCGCCAGCAGCTTGTCGGGGGCAGGTTCCTACGAGCAGTACTTC. The chain employs TRBV5-1 and TRBJ2-7; TRBD1 or TRBD2 may be the D gene (6 bases each). The CDR3 has 15 amino acids. V was pared by 1 base and J by 1 base, with 12 bases between. Germline V gene lookup returns CDR1 SGHRS and CDR2 YFSETQ.

The chain combines TRBV30 with TRBJ1-2; 8 positions match TRBD1. V lost 6 bases to trimming and J lost 3 bases; unmatched junction nucleotides: 3. The CDR3 has 12 residues. From germline, CDR1 is GTSNPN and CDR2 SVGIG (reference sequence). CDR3 nucleotide sequence: TGTGCCTGTCCGACAGGGGACTATGGCTACACCTTC. Protein: CACPTGDYGYTF.

The rearrangement links TRBV25-1 to TRBJ2-5; D is possibly TRBD1 or TRBD2 (6 bases each). Germline CDR1 is MGHDK and CDR2 is SYGVNS. Trimming removed 1 base from V and 5 bases from J, with 11 bases in between. The CDR3 has 14 residues. In nucleotides, the CDR3 is TGTGCCAGCAGTGAATCGGGGGCAGGGGAGACCCAGTACTTC. As protein: CASSESGAGETQYF.

This clone was detected a few times. V and J are TRBV25-1 and TRBJ2-7; no clear D gene. The CDR3 length is 14 residues. Trimming cost V 3 bases and J 0 bases, with 9 bases left between them. In germline, CDR1 is MGHDK, CDR2 SYGVNS. CDR3 residues: CASSDGHFSYEQYF. The CDR3 DNA reads TGTGCCAGCAGTGATGGCCATTTCTCCTACGAGCAGTACTTC.

CDR3 sequence: CASTRVGSPLHF. As DNA, the CDR3 is TGTGCCAGCACCAGGGTGGGCTCACCCCTCCACTTT. V is TRBV27 and J is TRBJ1-6; perhaps TRBD1 as D (5 bases). The CDR3 totals 12 residues. Germline lookup yields CDR1 MNHEY and CDR2 SMNVEV (reference sequence). Trimming cost V 7 bases and J 10 bases, with 11 bases left between them.

CDR3: CASRMGTVNTEAFF. For the CDR3, the DNA is TGTGCCAGCAGGATGGGGACAGTGAACACTGAAGCTTTCTTT. This sequence joins TRBV6-1 and TRBJ1-1; 7 bases are a match to TRBD1. This CDR3 comprises 14 residues. Germline lookup yields CDR1 MNHNS and CDR2 SASEGT. The trim removed 6 bases at V and 0 bases at J, leaving 4 bases unmatched.

This chain connects TRBV19 to TRBJ1-5; D is perhaps TRBD1 (5 bases). This CDR3 is built from 16 residues. Trimming took 3 bases from V and 5 from J, leaving 17 bases between them. Germline values: CDR1 LNHDA, CDR2 SQIVND (reference sequence). CDR3 region: CASSIQRGLGDQPQHF. The DNA of the CDR3 is TGTGCCAGTAGTATTCAGCGGGGCTTGGGGGATCAGCCCCAGCATTTT.